This T cell receptor (beta chain) is drawn from a study of shared clonotypes between healthy human individuals. Original processing methods: Filtering differed, since immunoSEQ gave only junction sequences and no quality scores. Sequencing used immunoSEQ multiplex PCR; TCRdb keeps in-frame clones, though not all of them. The V and J calls and the clone size are those of that table, but D and trimming were determined from the DNA. Of some 2,500,000 clones listed, just under 95% are singletons. The CDR3 has 12 residues. Trimming shortened V by 4 bases and J by 11 bases, and 12 bases separated the two germline ends.

Material for sequencing was naive CD4+ T cells from PBMCs. Subset defined: CD45RA+ positively selected. The clonotype comes from a man between 18 and 35 years old in good health. Some clones in this sample may be carry-over from other donors' samples. V usage is TRBV23-1 and J usage is TRBJ1-5, with D perhaps TRBD1 (6 bases). TRBV23-1 is given ORF status, its function remaining uncertain. DNA of the CDR3: TGCGCCAGCAGTCCCCTGGGGGCAACCCAGCATTTT. Its protein product is CASSPLGATQHF.